This is a list of T cell receptor beta chains from one sample in a study of blood T cell repertoires in COVID-19. Some clones are missing from TCRdb's copy, which holds only in-frame ones; the method was immunoSEQ multiplex PCR. The sample lists under 150,000 clones, more than 80% occurring once. Sequencing was carried out using peripheral blood. Receptor source: a woman aged 60-70 years with COVID-19, enrolled during active disease. Each CDR3 is given with its conserved first and last residue. D genes are given only for firm matches. Size is stated for part of the rows, as once, few or many counts, or as a class when the clone is expanded.

J gene,V gene,clone size,D gene,CDR3 protein,CDR3 DNA
TRBJ1-2,TRBV9,.,.,CASSVTGWPTDYGYTF,TGTGCCAGCAGCGTAACCGGCTGGCCGACAGATTATGGCTACACCTTC
TRBJ1-5,TRBV19,.,TRBD1,CASSTQGEGNQPQHF,TGTGCCAGTAGTACCCAGGGGGAAGGCAATCAGCCCCAGCATTTT
TRBJ2-2,TRBV25-1,.,.,CASSEIPAENTGELFF,TGTGCCAGCAGTGAAATTCCGGCGGAGAACACCGGGGAGCTGTTTTTT
TRBJ1-1,TRBV18,.,.,CASSPTPAGSLRAFF,TGTGCCAGCTCACCAACCCCTGCAGGGTCCCTTCGGGCTTTCTTT
TRBJ1-2,TRBV15,.,TRBD1,CATSRPPTGVLF,TGTGCCACCAGCAGACCACCGACAGGGGTACTATTC
TRBJ2-2,TRBV28,.,.,CASSTAGQSTGELFF,TGTGCCAGCAGTACGGCGGGGCAGTCCACCGGGGAGCTGTTTTTT
TRBJ1-2,TRBV2,.,TRBD1,CASSGQGGGYTF,TGTGCCAGCAGCGGACAGGGTGGTGGCTACACCTTC
TRBJ1-5,TRBV5-1,once,.,CASSLGTGNQPQHF,TGCGCCAGCAGCTTGGGGACAGGCAATCAGCCCCAGCATTTT
TRBJ1-1,TRBV11-2,few,TRBD1,CASSLLSDRVTSAFF,TGTGCCAGCAGCTTACTCTCGGACAGGGTAACTTCAGCTTTCTTT
TRBJ1-1,TRBV25-1,.,.,CASSPPGSGTEAFF,TGTGCCAGCAGTCCCCCAGGGTCTGGCACTGAAGCTTTCTTT
TRBJ1-2,TRBV19,.,TRBD1,CASSLRTGVGYTF,TGTGCCAGTAGTCTACGGACAGGGGTTGGCTACACCTTC
TRBJ1-4,TRBV24-1,.,.,CATSDSRQPRVEKLFF,TGTGCCACCAGTGACTCCCGACAGCCACGTGTTGAAAAACTGTTTTTT
TRBJ1-5,TRBV30,.,TRBD1,CAWSRQGHNQPQHF,TGTGCCTGGAGTCGACAGGGGCACAATCAGCCCCAGCATTTT
TRBJ1-4,TRBV19,.,.,CASSIDRNEKLFF,TGTGCCAGTAGTATCGACAGGAATGAAAAACTGTTTTTT
TRBJ1-5,TRBV7-2,.,TRBD1,CASSFDRGHGQPQHF,TGTGCCAGCAGCTTTGACAGGGGGCACGGTCAGCCCCAGCATTTT
TRBJ2-1,TRBV3-1/TRBV3-2,.,TRBD2,CASSQNGLAGISSYNEQFF,TGTGCCAGCAGCCAAAATGGGCTAGCGGGGATTAGCTCCTACAATGAGCAGTTCTTC
TRBJ2-5,TRBV3-1/TRBV3-2,.,TRBD1,CASSQDVTGGEETQYF,TGTGCCAGCAGCCAAGACGTGACAGGGGGCGAAGAGACCCAGTACTTC
TRBJ2-2,TRBV28,.,TRBD2,CASRRSGGVNTGELFF,TGTGCCAGCAGAAGAAGCGGGGGTGTTAACACCGGGGAGCTGTTTTTT
TRBJ2-7,TRBV6-2/TRBV6-3,.,TRBD2,CASSAFGGGYSYEQYF,TGTGCCAGCAGCGCGTTCGGCGGGGGTTACTCCTACGAGCAGTACTTC
TRBJ1-1,TRBV2,.,.,CASSSIYSEAFF,TGTGCCAGCAGTTCGATCTACTCTGAAGCTTTCTTT
TRBJ1-1,TRBV3-1/TRBV3-2,.,TRBD1,CASSQVAGGTEAFF,TGTGCCAGCAGCCAAGTAGCAGGGGGCACTGAAGCTTTCTTT
TRBJ2-1,TRBV5-1,.,.,CASSLAVGIYNEQFF,TGCGCCAGCAGCTTGGCGGTCGGGATCTACAATGAGCAGTTCTTC
TRBJ2-3,TRBV24-1,.,.,CATSAPPDNLDTQYF,TGTGCCACCAGTGCCCCCCCGGACAACTTGGATACGCAGTATTTT
TRBJ1-1,TRBV5-4,.,.,CASSLPGNEAFF,TGTGCCAGCAGCTTGCCGGGTAATGAAGCTTTCTTT
TRBJ2-3,TRBV4-2,.,TRBD1,CASSQPGTVGITDTQYF,TGTGCCAGCAGCCAACCCGGGACAGTTGGAATCACAGATACGCAGTATTTT
TRBJ1-6,TRBV3-1/TRBV3-2,.,TRBD1,CASSQDPGGAGSPLHF,TGTGCCAGCAGCCAAGATCCAGGGGGCGCGGGTTCACCCCTCCACTTT
TRBJ1-2,TRBV4-1,.,.,CASSQETGYGYTF,TGCGCCAGCAGCCAAGAGACAGGCTATGGCTACACCTTC
TRBJ2-6,TRBV5-4,.,TRBD1,CASSLDRGQGGANVLTF,TGTGCCAGCAGCTTAGACAGGGGGCAAGGTGGGGCCAACGTCCTGACTTTC
TRBJ2-7,TRBV5-1,.,.,CASSFSGSNYEQYF,TGCGCCAGCAGCTTCAGCGGGTCTAACTACGAGCAGTACTTC
TRBJ2-5,TRBV5-4,.,.,CASSLPAGGHQETQYF,TGTGCCAGCAGCTTACCCGCCGGGGGGCACCAAGAGACCCAGTACTTC
TRBJ1-1,TRBV9,.,.,CASSYSGETEAFF,TGTGCCAGCAGCTATTCAGGGGAAACTGAAGCTTTCTTT
TRBJ1-1,TRBV9,.,.,CASSVALNTEAFF,TGTGCCAGCAGCGTAGCCTTGAACACTGAAGCTTTCTTT
TRBJ1-5,TRBV6-1,once,TRBD1,CASSDLDRANQPQHF,TGTGCCAGCAGTGACCTAGACAGGGCAAATCAGCCCCAGCATTTT
TRBJ1-4,TRBV18,.,.,CASSSSGSPVNEKLFF,TGTGCCAGCTCCTCATCGGGATCGCCCGTTAATGAAAAACTGTTTTTT
TRBJ1-5,TRBV9,.,.,CASSPTGYSNQPQHF,TGTGCCAGCAGCCCCACGGGGTATAGCAATCAGCCCCAGCATTTT
TRBJ2-3,TRBV11-2,few,TRBD2,CASIWGGITDTQYF,TGTGCCAGCATCTGGGGGGGAATCACAGATACGCAGTATTTT
TRBJ1-1,TRBV11-2,once,.,CASSSTRTVPEAFF,TGTGCCAGCAGCTCGACGCGGACAGTGCCTGAAGCTTTCTTT
TRBJ2-1,TRBV4-3,.,.,CASSQLGDRSDEQFF,TGCGCCAGCAGCCAATTAGGAGACAGGTCCGATGAGCAGTTCTTC
TRBJ1-1,TRBV19,.,TRBD1,CARGQGRGTEAFF,TGTGCCAGGGGACAGGGAAGAGGTACTGAAGCTTTCTTT
TRBJ1-1,TRBV6-2/TRBV6-3,.,.,CASSYSAGTEAFF,TGTGCCAGCAGTTATTCCGCGGGGACTGAAGCTTTCTTT